Included here is one T cell receptor (beta chain) sequence, with context. Sequencing used immunoSEQ multiplex PCR; TCRdb keeps in-frame clones, though not all of them. Of under 150,000 clones listed, 65% to 85% were seen once; the top ten hold under 7%. This entry is derived from a study of blood T cell repertoires in COVID-19. Study context: COVID-19 samples from acute and convalescent phases originated in the United States, Italy and Spain.

CDR1 and CDR2 (germline): SNHLY, FYNNEI. This CDR3 contains 14 residues. V dropped 5 bases and J dropped 4 bases, with 14 bases sitting between them. The receptor comes from a woman aged 50 to 60 who had been exposed to COVID-19. Sequencing was performed on PBMCs or T cells enriched from blood (not recorded which). V and J are TRBV2 and TRBJ1-2; TRBD1 is a possible D gene (5 bases). CDR3 residues: CASSYDRGAYGYTF. In nucleotides, the CDR3 is TGTGCCAGCAGTTACGACAGAGGCGCCTATGGCTACACCTTC.